The clone carrying this TCR beta chain was seen more than once but under ten times. The length of the CDR3 is 13 residues. V was cut by 0 bases and J by 6 bases, with 7 bases left in between. Germline loops: CDR1 SGHDT, CDR2 YYEEEE. The sample belongs to a study of T cells of healthy individuals. TCRdb processed the 5' RACE reads anew with MiXCR; each CDR3 protein has one entry. Found here are around 100,000 distinct CDR3 sequences, 15% to 20% of them singletons; the top ten hold roughly 6.2%. This rearrangement joins TRBV5-6 to TRBJ1-5, with D possibly TRBD1 on 5 matching bases. The TCR comes from a human donor in good health. The CDR3 spells CASSLGQTQPQHF. The DNA of the CDR3 is TGTGCCAGCAGCTTGGGACAGACTCAGCCCCAGCATTTT.